This T cell receptor (beta chain) is from a study of response to subunit inactivated influenza vaccine. Points from the study as a whole: Authors suggested seasonal influenza vaccinations each recruit few new T cells.

TCRdb independently ran MiXCR on the RT-PCR reads; one entry per CDR3 protein. The sample lists approximately 490,000 distinct CDR3 sequences; roughly 7.6% were seen once. This clonotype occurred many times. The antigen is undetermined. Trimming took 2 bases from V and 4 from J; bases not matched to a gene: 7. The CDR3 length is 15 residues. CDR1 and CDR2 from the germline V gene are MNHEY and SVGAGI. This specimen was PBMCs from blood, taken around 25 months after vaccination. The receptor was isolated from a man between 50 and 75 years old who received an inactivated influenza vaccine. The rearrangement links TRBV6-5 to TRBJ2-7; the match to TRBD1 covers 8 bases. As DNA, the CDR3 is TGTGCCAGCAGTTACGACTGGACAGGGAGTTACGAGCAGTACTTC. Protein: CASSYDWTGSYEQYF.